One sample yielded the 30 T cell receptor beta chains listed below, sequenced in a study of identical twins. TCRdb analysed the 5' RACE reads with MiXCR anew, one entry per CDR3 protein. In the table there are more than 400,000 distinct CDR3 sequences, roughly 15% of which are singletons. These data also featured in a second study, about yellow fever vaccine responses in identical twins.

Input material: CD4+ T cells sorted from blood. The receptor source for this set is a woman between 18 and 29 years old in good health.

This clonotype was counted between two and nine times. The V call is TRBV5-1, the J call TRBJ2-7; unclear D gene. The V and J ends lost 1 base and 2 bases respectively, with 13 bases between them. The germline CDR1 and CDR2 sequences are SGHRS and YFSETQ. The CDR3 runs 15 residues. DNA of the CDR3: TGCGCCAGCAGCTTGAGCTCGACATTTGCCTACGAGCAGTACTTC. Residues: CASSLSSTFAYEQYF.

V usage is TRBV18 and J usage is TRBJ2-1, with a tentative D call TRBD2 (5 bases). Germline assignment: CDR1 KGHSH and CDR2 LQKENI. Trimming stripped 9 bases from V and 1 base from J, with 13 bases between. CDR3 length equals 14 residues. In nucleotides, the CDR3 is TGTGCCAGTGTCGGGGATCTATCCTACAATGAGCAGTTCTTC. This encodes CASVGDLSYNEQFF. Full variable domain (missing parts from reference TRBV18 and TRBJ2-1): NAGVMQNPRHLVRRRGQEARLRCSPMKGHSHVYWYRQLPEEGLKFMVYLQKENIIDESGMPKERFSAEFPKEGPSILRIQQVVRGDSAAYFCASVGDLSYNEQFFGPGTRLTVL.

The chain couples TRBV7-8 to TRBJ2-1; the D gene is possibly TRBD2 (5 bases). This CDR3 has 17 residues. V was pared by 5 bases and J by 10 bases, with 27 bases between. Germline V CDR1 and CDR2: SGHVS, FQNEAQ. In nucleotides, the CDR3 is TGTGCCAGCAGCACATCTAGCATTTCCTCCTACAATGCGGAGCAGTTCTTC. Translation gives CASSTSSISSYNAEQFF.

The chain carries TRBV20-1 and TRBJ2-1; TRBD2 matches 11 bases. The J segment lost 4 bases and the V segment lost 1 base, leaving 9 bases of the junction unmatched. Germline V gene sequence: CDR1 DFQATT, CDR2 SNEGSKA (reference sequence). The CDR3 is made up of 17 amino acids. The DNA of the CDR3 is TGCAGTGCTAGAGGCCTATGGACTAGCGGGCGTTACAATGAGCAGTTCTTC. Residues: CSARGLWTSGRYNEQFF.

The chain links TRBV6-5 to TRBJ1-1; no definite D call. V lost 2 bases to trimming and J lost 1 base, with 17 bases between them. Germline assignment: CDR1 MNHEY and CDR2 SVGAGI. The CDR3 totals 17 residues. CDR3: CASSYDTLGGPNTEAFF. DNA of the CDR3: TGTGCCAGCAGTTACGACACGCTGGGCGGACCGAACACTGAAGCTTTCTTT.

The chain is built from TRBV23-1 and TRBJ2-3; 8 positions agree with TRBD2. TRBV23-1 is given ORF status, its function remaining uncertain. The CDR3 length is 16 residues. Trimming removed 7 bases from V and 5 bases from J; junction bases left unmatched: 14. The CDR3 bases are TGCGCCAGCACTGGGGTAAAAGGACTAGCAGGAGATACGCAGTATTTT. It codes for CASTGVKGLAGDTQYF.

This clonotype was seen more than once but under ten times. The V gene is TRBV12-3 or TRBV12-4, the J gene TRBJ2-3; D gene ambiguous. Between the trimmed V and J ends, which lost 7 bases and 0 bases, there was a span of 11 bases. This CDR3 comprises 14 residues. Written as DNA, the CDR3 is TGTGCCAGCAAGAGGCCCTCTAGCACAGATACGCAGTATTTT. Translated, it gives CASKRPSSTDTQYF.

This clonotype was counted a few times. The chain joins TRBV24-1 to TRBJ2-1; 9 nucleotides match TRBD2. Germline CDR1 reads KGHDR; CDR2 reads SFDVKD. This CDR3 has 17 residues. The ends lost 0 bases at V and 12 bases at J; junction bases unmatched: 14. CDR3 protein: CATSDLQLSSGISRQFF. The CDR3 bases are TGTGCCACCAGTGATTTGCAGCTTTCTAGCGGGATCAGCCGGCAGTTCTTC.

The chain joins TRBV4-1 to TRBJ2-3; possible D gene TRBD2, 6 bases. Trimming removed 4 bases at V and 6 bases at J, with 14 bases between. CDR3 length equals 14 residues. Germline V CDR1 and CDR2: MGHRA, YSYEKL. The CDR3 here is CASSRVLASDTQYF. The DNA for the CDR3 is TGCGCCAGCAGCCGAGTGCTAGCGAGCGATACGCAGTATTTT.

The rearrangement joins TRBV23-1 to TRBJ2-7; tentatively, D is TRBD1 or TRBD2 (5 bases each). TRBV23-1 is marked as an open reading frame, function uncertain. The CDR3 is made up of 14 amino acids. The V end was cut by 6 bases, the J end by 3 bases, with 15 bases between. The CDR3 loop is CASSPRDHHYEQYV. The CDR3 DNA is TGCGCCAGCAGCCCTAGGGACCACCACTACGAGCAGTACGTC.

This clonotype was seen many times. This sequence joins TRBV12-3 or TRBV12-4 and TRBJ2-7; no reliable D call. The CDR3 consists of 12 residues. V was shortened by 6 bases and J by 2 bases, with 8 bases between the two germline ends. The DNA for the CDR3 is TGTGCCAGCAGCACCAGAACCTACGAGCAGTACGTC. This translates into CASSTRTYEQYV.

There are a few counts of this clonotype. The gene calls are TRBV3-1 and TRBJ2-5; tentative D call: TRBD1 (6 bases). The CDR3 spans 15 residues. The ends were cut back, 4 bases at V and 2 bases at J, with 14 bases in the middle. Germline CDR1 is LGHDT and CDR2 is YNNKEL (reference sequence). CDR3 loop: CASSRPGQIQETQYF. The CDR3 DNA follows: TGTGCCAGCAGCCGGCCTGGACAGATTCAAGAGACCCAGTACTTC.

This clonotype occurred many times. The gene calls are TRBV4-1 and TRBJ1-3, with 7 bases fitting TRBD1. CDR1 is MGHRA, CDR2 YSYEKL, per germline. V shed 4 bases, J shed 2 bases, and the junction held 11 bases outside the gene matches. This CDR3 has 17 amino acids. The CDR3: CASSPRTGFGPGNTIYF. DNA of the CDR3: TGCGCCAGCAGCCCGCGGACAGGTTTCGGGCCTGGAAACACCATATATTTT.

The chain couples TRBV27 to TRBJ2-3; D not resolved. The CDR3 loop spans 12 amino acids. The germline V gene encodes CDR1 MNHEY and CDR2 SMNVEV (reference sequence). Between the trimmed V and J ends, which lost 5 bases and 5 bases, there was a span of 8 bases. CDR3 nucleotide sequence: TGTGCCAGCAGTGCGGCTAAAGATACGCAGTATTTT. Its translation: CASSAAKDTQYF.

This clonotype has a handful of counts. V is TRBV20-1 and J is TRBJ1-3; D remains unclear. Germline CDR1 is DFQATT and CDR2 is SNEGSKA (reference sequence). CDR3 length: 14 amino acids. V was pared by 6 bases and J by 7 bases, with 19 bases between. CDR3 bases: TGCAGTGCGAAACAAAGGTCGACGCCGAACACCATATATTTT. This sequence encodes CSAKQRSTPNTIYF.

The sample holds many counts of this clonotype. V and J are TRBV12-3 or TRBV12-4 and TRBJ2-2, with 8 bases fitting TRBD2. The CDR3 is 15 amino acids. With 6 bases clipped from V and 1 base from J, the junction kept 4 bases outside the gene matches. DNA for the CDR3: TGTGCCAGCAGGGCCAGCGGGAGGAACACCGGGGAGCTGTTTTTT. It encodes CASRASGRNTGELFF.

This chain links TRBV12-3 or TRBV12-4 with TRBJ2-6; TRBD1 aligns across 7 bases. CDR3 length: 19 residues. Unmatched junction bases numbered 16, after V lost 8 bases and J lost 0 bases. The CDR3 nucleotides read TGTGCCAGCTGGGGACAGCCGTCAACAACTCACTCTGGGGCCAACGTCCTGACTTTC. It is translated as CASWGQPSTTHSGANVLTF.

CDR3 loop: CASSLGTGGFTDTQYF. The CDR3, as DNA: TGTGCCAGCAGTCTGGGGACGGGGGGCTTCACAGATACGCAGTATTTT. J is TRBJ2-3 and V is TRBV3-1; D perhaps matches TRBD2 (7 bases). CDR1 LGHDT and CDR2 YNNKEL come from the germline V gene (reference sequence). Trimming took off 6 bases at V and 2 bases at J, with 18 bases between the two ends. The CDR3 is made up of 16 amino acids.

The CDR3: CSSGSVRGEETQYF. The CDR3 region has the DNA TGTTCTAGCGGGAGTGTTCGGGGTGAAGAGACCCAGTACTTC. The chain has TRBV11-2 and TRBJ2-5, with 10 bases aligning to TRBD2. The CDR3 runs 14 residues. Per the germline V gene, CDR1 is SGHAT and CDR2 is FQNNGV.

This clonotype was observed a few times. CDR3 amino acids: CSAAGGERDLNTGELFF. For the CDR3, the DNA is TGCAGCGCCGCAGGGGGGGAGCGGGACTTGAACACCGGGGAGCTGTTTTTT. The rearrangement uses TRBV29-1 and TRBJ2-2, with D tentatively TRBD1 or TRBD2 (7 bases each). V was pared by 7 bases and J by 1 base, with 22 bases between. The CDR3 has 17 amino acids. Germline CDR1 and CDR2: SQVTM and ANQGSEA.

This clonotype was detected only a few times. The chain couples TRBV28 to TRBJ1-1, with D unresolved. The germline V gene encodes CDR1 MDHEN and CDR2 SYDVKM. This CDR3 spans 13 amino acids. V gave up 5 bases and J gave up 10 bases, with 17 bases separating them. In DNA, the CDR3 is TGTGCCAGCAGTCCGGGAACGGGCGGTCGAGCTTTCTTT. It specifies CASSPGTGGRAFF.

The chain is built from TRBV19 and TRBJ2-1, with 9 bases identical to TRBD2. V shed 5 bases, J shed 11 bases, and the junction held 4 bases outside the gene matches. This CDR3 region has 12 residues. Per the germline V gene, CDR1 is LNHDA and CDR2 is SQIVND (reference sequence). The CDR3 reads CASSPGLAKQFF. The CDR3 DNA sequence: TGTGCCAGTAGTCCCGGACTAGCGAAGCAGTTCTTC.

This clonotype was seen a few times. V and J are TRBV12-3 or TRBV12-4 and TRBJ2-3; TRBD2 matches 14 bases. CDR3 length equals 16 residues. V lost 6 bases to trimming and J lost 4 bases; unmatched junction nucleotides: 6. The CDR3 loop is CASSRGLAGGSDTQYF. The CDR3 nucleotides are TGTGCCAGCAGCCGAGGACTAGCGGGAGGTTCAGATACGCAGTATTTT.

The chain is built from TRBV2 and TRBJ2-1; tentative D call: TRBD1 (6 bases). Germline loops: CDR1 SNHLY, CDR2 FYNNEI. V shed 5 bases and J shed 0 bases, with 14 bases lying between them. The CDR3 loop spans 16 amino acids. CDR3: CASSSQTGHSYNEQFF. DNA for the CDR3: TGTGCCAGCAGTTCCCAGACAGGTCACTCCTACAATGAGCAGTTCTTC.

This clonotype was seen more than once but under ten times. The rearrangement uses TRBV11-2 and TRBJ2-5; 14 positions match TRBD2. Trimming at V came to 5 bases and at J to 4 bases, leaving 9 bases not matched to a gene. Germline V gene lookup returns CDR1 SGHAT and CDR2 FQNNGV. The CDR3 is made up of 17 amino acids. CDR3 sequence reads: CASSQIFGLAGGETQYF. The DNA of the CDR3 is TGTGCCAGCAGCCAAATCTTCGGACTAGCGGGAGGAGAGACCCAGTACTTC. Variable domain in full (rest from reference TRBV11-2 and TRBJ2-5): EAGVAQSPRYKIIEKRQSVAFWCNPISGHATLYWYQQILGQGPKLLIQFQNNGVVDDSQLPKDRFSAERLKGVDSTLKIQPAKLEDSAVYLCASSQIFGLAGGETQYFGPGTRLLVL.

The chain joins TRBV7-6 to TRBJ1-1; D not resolved. Trimming took 5 bases from V and 6 from J, leaving 13 bases between them. The CDR3 has 13 residues. Germline-derived CDR1 and CDR2 are SGHVS and FNYEAQ. The CDR3 region is CASSPQEFSEAFF. CDR3 sequence (DNA): TGTGCCAGCAGCCCGCAGGAGTTCTCTGAAGCTTTCTTT.

This clonotype was observed a few times. This chain links TRBV5-8 with TRBJ2-1, with D tentatively TRBD1 (5 bases). The CDR3 is 14 residues long. CDR1 and CDR2 (germline): SGHTS, YDEGEE. V gave up 2 bases and J gave up 3 bases, with 9 bases separating them. CDR3 residues: CASSFEGDYNEQFF. CDR3 bases: TGTGCCAGCAGCTTTGAAGGGGACTACAATGAGCAGTTCTTC.

This clonotype has just a few counts. V gene TRBV10-3 combines with J gene TRBJ2-3, with a tentative D call TRBD1 (6 bases). Trimming left V 6 bases short and J 2 bases short, with 27 bases between. This CDR3 is 19 amino acids long. Germline V gene sequence: CDR1 ENHRY, CDR2 SYGVKD. DNA for the CDR3: TGTGCCATCAGCGCCAGCGTTTCCCTCGGACAGAGTCACACAGATACGCAGTATTTT. Amino acid sequence: CAISASVSLGQSHTDTQYF.

The chain uses TRBV5-1 and TRBJ2-3; a possible D gene is TRBD2 (5 bases). V was pared by 2 bases and J by 4 bases, with 11 bases between. CDR1 SGHRS and CDR2 YFSETQ come from the germline V gene. There are 14 residues in the CDR3. The DNA of the CDR3 is TGCGCCAGCAGCTTAGGGTCTAGCTCAGATACGCAGTATTTT. Encoded protein: CASSLGSSSDTQYF. The whole variable domain, filled in from reference TRBV5-1 and TRBJ2-3, reads KAGVTQTPRYLIKTRGQQVTLSCSPISGHRSVSWYQQTPGQGLQFLFEYFSETQRNKGNFPGRFSGRQFSNSRSEMNVSTLELGDSALYLCASSLGSSSDTQYFGPGTRLTVL.

This clonotype was seen a few times. V usage is TRBV20-1 and J usage is TRBJ1-5, with a possible D match to TRBD1 (6 bases). V lost 6 bases to trimming and J lost 7 bases, with 16 bases between them. The CDR3 covers 13 residues. CDR1 and CDR2 from the germline V gene are DFQATT and SNEGSKA (reference sequence). DNA for the CDR3: TGCAGTGCATCAGGGGCCGCGGAACAGCCCCAGCATTTT. Encoded protein: CSASGAAEQPQHF.